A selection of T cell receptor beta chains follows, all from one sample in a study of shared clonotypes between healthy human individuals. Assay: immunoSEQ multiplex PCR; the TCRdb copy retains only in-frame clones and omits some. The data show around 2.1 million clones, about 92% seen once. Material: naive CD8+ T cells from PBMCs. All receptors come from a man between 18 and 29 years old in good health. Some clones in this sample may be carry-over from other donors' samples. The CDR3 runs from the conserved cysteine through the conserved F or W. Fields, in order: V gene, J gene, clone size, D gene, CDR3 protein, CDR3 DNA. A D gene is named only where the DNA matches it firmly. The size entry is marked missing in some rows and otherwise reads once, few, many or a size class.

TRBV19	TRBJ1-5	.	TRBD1	CASPDLFGQGSRQPQHF	TGTGCCAGCCCGGACCTCTTCGGACAGGGGTCGAGGCAGCCCCAGCATTTT
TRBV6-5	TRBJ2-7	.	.	CASSPQVTEQYF	TGTGCCAGCAGTCCCCAGGTTACCGAGCAGTACTTC
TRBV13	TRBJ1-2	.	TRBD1	CASSLRTGLYGYTF	TGTGCCAGCAGCCTTCGGACAGGACTCTATGGCTACACCTTC
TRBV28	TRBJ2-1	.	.	CASSFPTDVSYNEQFF	TGTGCCAGCAGTTTCCCGACAGACGTATCCTACAATGAGCAGTTCTTC
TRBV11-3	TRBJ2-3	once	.	CASSLGSLHTDTQYF	TGTGCCAGCAGCTTAGGGTCTCTCCACACAGATACGCAGTATTTT
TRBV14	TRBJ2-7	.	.	CASSHPRGLQGSYEQYF	TGTGCCAGCAGCCACCCCCGGGGGTTACAGGGGTCCTACGAGCAGTACTTC
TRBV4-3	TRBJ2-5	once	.	CASSQDTEETQYF	TGCGCCAGCAGCCAGGACACAGAAGAGACCCAGTACTTC
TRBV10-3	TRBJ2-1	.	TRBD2	CAISESQRDYNEQFF	TGTGCCATCAGTGAGTCACAGCGGGACTACAATGAGCAGTTCTTC
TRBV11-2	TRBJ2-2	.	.	CASSRQTEGPLTGELFF	TGTGCCAGCAGCCGACAGACCGAAGGCCCATTAACCGGGGAGCTGTTTTTT
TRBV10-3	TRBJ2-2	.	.	CAIGGIRGETTGELFF	TGTGCCATCGGGGGTATTAGGGGCGAGACAACCGGGGAGCTGTTTTTT
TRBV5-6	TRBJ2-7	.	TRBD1	CASSLETGGVEQYF	TGTGCCAGCAGCTTGGAGACAGGGGGGGTCGAGCAGTACTTC
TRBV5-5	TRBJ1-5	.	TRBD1	CASSRGGTVMSNQPQHF	TGTGCCAGCAGCCGAGGAGGGACAGTGATGAGCAATCAGCCCCAGCATTTT
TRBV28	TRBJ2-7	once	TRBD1	CASSSLQGAYEQYF	TGTGCCAGCAGTTCCCTTCAGGGGGCCTACGAGCAGTACTTC
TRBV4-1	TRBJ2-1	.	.	CASSQAPGFEQFF	TGCGCCAGCAGCCAAGCCCCAGGTTTTGAGCAGTTCTTC
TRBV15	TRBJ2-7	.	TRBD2	CATSSGLAGYEQYF	TGTGCCACCAGTTCGGGACTAGCCGGCTACGAGCAGTACTTC
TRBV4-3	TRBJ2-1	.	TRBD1	CASSHLSPGQGTYNEQFF	TGCGCCAGCAGCCACCTCTCTCCGGGACAGGGAACCTACAATGAGCAGTTCTTC
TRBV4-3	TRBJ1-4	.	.	CASSPSQYEKLFF	TGCGCCAGCAGCCCGAGCCAGTATGAAAAACTGTTTTTT
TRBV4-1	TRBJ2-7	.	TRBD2	CASSQGLAGGYYEQYF	TGCGCCAGCAGCCAGGGCCTGGCGGGAGGGTACTACGAGCAGTACTTC
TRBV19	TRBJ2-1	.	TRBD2	CASSIDHPGGSYNEQFF	TGTGCCAGTAGTATAGATCACCCGGGGGGCTCCTACAATGAGCAGTTCTTC
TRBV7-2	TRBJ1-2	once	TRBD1	CASSFQGDYGYTF	TGTGCCAGCAGCTTCCAGGGGGACTATGGCTACACCTTC
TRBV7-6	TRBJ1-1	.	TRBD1	CASSSRDRGNTEAFF	TGTGCCAGCAGCTCACGCGACAGGGGGAACACTGAAGCTTTCTTT
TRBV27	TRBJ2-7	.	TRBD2	CASTPSGGPLVYEQYF	TGTGCCAGCACCCCATCGGGAGGGCCGTTAGTCTACGAGCAGTACTTC
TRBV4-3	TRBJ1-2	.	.	CASSQESLPPNGYTF	TGCGCCAGCAGCCAAGAATCGCTTCCTCCTAATGGCTACACCTTC
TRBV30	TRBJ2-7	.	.	CAWSPAAGYEQYF	TGTGCCTGGAGTCCGGCGGCTGGCTACGAGCAGTACTTC
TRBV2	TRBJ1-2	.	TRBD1	CASSGWTGDELNYGYTF	TGTGCCAGCAGTGGCTGGACAGGGGATGAACTTAACTATGGCTACACCTTC
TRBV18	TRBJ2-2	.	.	CASSPTFPGESTGELFF	TGTGCCAGCTCACCGACCTTCCCAGGGGAGAGCACCGGGGAGCTGTTTTTT
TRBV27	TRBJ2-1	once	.	CASHLTAGHHLYNEQFF	TGTGCCAGCCATCTAACGGCTGGACACCACCTATACAATGAGCAGTTCTTC
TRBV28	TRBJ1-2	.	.	CASSLSLHGSANYGYTF	TGTGCCAGCAGTTTATCCCTCCACGGGAGCGCTAACTATGGCTACACCTTC
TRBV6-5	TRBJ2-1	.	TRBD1	CASSSRQGSYNEQFF	TGTGCCAGCAGTTCTCGACAGGGGAGCTACAATGAGCAGTTCTTC
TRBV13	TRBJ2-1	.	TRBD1	CASSARQGSYNEQFF	TGTGCCAGCAGCGCCCGACAGGGCTCCTACAATGAGCAGTTCTTC
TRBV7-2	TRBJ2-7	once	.	CASSDGPYEQYF	TGTGCCAGCTCGGACGGACCCTACGAGCAGTACTTC
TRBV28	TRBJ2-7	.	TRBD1	CASSSYGTVTYEQYF	TGTGCCAGCAGTTCCTACGGGACAGTTACCTACGAGCAGTACTTC
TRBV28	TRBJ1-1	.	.	CASSLSRGTYTEAFF	TGTGCCAGCAGTTTAAGCCGGGGGACTTACACTGAAGCTTTCTTT
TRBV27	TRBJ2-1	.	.	CASSPLSVTGHTNEQFF	TGTGCCAGCAGTCCCCTCTCTGTGACGGGTCATACCAATGAGCAGTTCTTC
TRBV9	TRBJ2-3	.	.	CASSGAKQGTDTQYF	TGTGCCAGCAGCGGCGCCAAACAGGGAACAGATACGCAGTATTTT
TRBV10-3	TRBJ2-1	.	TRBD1	CAISESNRGMGNEQFF	TGTGCCATCAGTGAGTCCAACAGGGGAATGGGCAATGAGCAGTTCTTC
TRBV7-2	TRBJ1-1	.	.	CASSDLNTEAFF	TGTGCCAGCAGCGATTTAAACACTGAAGCTTTCTTT
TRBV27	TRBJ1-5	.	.	CASTPGGGNQPQHF	TGTGCCAGCACTCCTGGGGGGGGAAATCAGCCCCAGCATTTT
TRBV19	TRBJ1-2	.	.	CASSIGDRGYTF	TGTGCCAGTAGTATAGGGGATCGGGGCTACACCTTC
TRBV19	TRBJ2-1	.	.	CASSPEGDSYNEQFF	TGTGCCAGTAGCCCGGAAGGCGACTCCTACAATGAGCAGTTCTTC
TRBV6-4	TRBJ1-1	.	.	CASSDGGTEAFF	TGTGCCAGCAGTGACGGGGGGACTGAAGCTTTCTTT
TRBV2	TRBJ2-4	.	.	CASSPGGYIQYF	TGTGCCAGCAGTCCCGGGGGTTACATTCAGTACTTC
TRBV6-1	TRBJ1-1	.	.	CASLRQGLRNTEAFF	TGTGCCAGCCTAAGGCAGGGCCTTCGAAACACTGAAGCTTTCTTT
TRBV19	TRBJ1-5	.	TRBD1	CASSVGQAYQPQHF	TGTGCCAGTAGTGTGGGACAGGCCTATCAGCCCCAGCATTTT
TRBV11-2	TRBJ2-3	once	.	CASSLAGREEDTQYF	TGTGCCAGCAGCTTAGCGGGGCGGGAAGAAGATACGCAGTATTTT
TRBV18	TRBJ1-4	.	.	CASSPPVAEYEKLFF	TGTGCCAGCTCACCACCGGTGGCGGAGTATGAAAAACTGTTTTTT
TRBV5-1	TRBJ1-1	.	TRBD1	CASSVNPTGSIGNTEAFF	TGCGCCAGCAGCGTGAACCCGACAGGGTCGATAGGGAACACTGAAGCTTTCTTT
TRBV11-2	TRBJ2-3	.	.	CASSPGGFATDTQYF	TGTGCCAGCAGCCCCGGGGGTTTTGCCACAGATACGCAGTATTTT
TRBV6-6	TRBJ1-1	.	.	CASKRWGTEAFF	TGTGCCAGCAAGAGGTGGGGCACTGAAGCTTTCTTT
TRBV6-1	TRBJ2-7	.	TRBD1	CASSDTGTGWLEQYF	TGTGCCAGCAGTGATACCGGGACAGGGTGGCTCGAGCAGTACTTC
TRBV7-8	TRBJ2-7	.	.	CASSLGLGASYEQYF	TGTGCCAGCAGCTTAGGGCTAGGGGCTTCCTACGAGCAGTACTTC
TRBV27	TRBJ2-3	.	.	CASSSPVSGATDTQYF	TGTGCCAGCAGTTCACCGGTTTCGGGGGCGACAGATACGCAGTATTTT
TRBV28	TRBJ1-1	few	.	CASSLYVQAEAFF	TGTGCCAGCAGTTTATATGTGCAGGCAGAAGCTTTCTTT
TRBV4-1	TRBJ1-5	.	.	CASSQDDGSNQPQHF	TGCGCCAGCAGCCAAGATGACGGAAGCAATCAGCCCCAGCATTTT
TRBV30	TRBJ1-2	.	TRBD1	CAWSGTGTGDPYGYTF	TGTGCCTGGAGTGGGACCGGGACAGGGGACCCCTATGGCTACACCTTC
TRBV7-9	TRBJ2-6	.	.	CASSLPPTRTAGANVLTF	TGTGCCAGCAGCTTACCTCCGACTAGAACTGCTGGGGCCAACGTCCTGACTTTC
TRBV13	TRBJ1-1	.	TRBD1	CASSSLPGQAEAFF	TGTGCCAGCAGCTCCTTACCTGGACAGGCTGAAGCTTTCTTT
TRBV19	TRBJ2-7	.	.	CASSIKGGYEQYF	TGTGCCAGTAGTATCAAAGGGGGCTACGAGCAGTACTTC
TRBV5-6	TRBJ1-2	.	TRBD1	CASSSTGGWGYGYTF	TGTGCCAGCAGCTCTACAGGGGGCTGGGGCTATGGCTACACCTTC
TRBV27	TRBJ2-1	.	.	CASSLSPGTSYNEQFF	TGTGCCAGCAGTTTATCCCCAGGGACCTCCTACAATGAGCAGTTCTTC